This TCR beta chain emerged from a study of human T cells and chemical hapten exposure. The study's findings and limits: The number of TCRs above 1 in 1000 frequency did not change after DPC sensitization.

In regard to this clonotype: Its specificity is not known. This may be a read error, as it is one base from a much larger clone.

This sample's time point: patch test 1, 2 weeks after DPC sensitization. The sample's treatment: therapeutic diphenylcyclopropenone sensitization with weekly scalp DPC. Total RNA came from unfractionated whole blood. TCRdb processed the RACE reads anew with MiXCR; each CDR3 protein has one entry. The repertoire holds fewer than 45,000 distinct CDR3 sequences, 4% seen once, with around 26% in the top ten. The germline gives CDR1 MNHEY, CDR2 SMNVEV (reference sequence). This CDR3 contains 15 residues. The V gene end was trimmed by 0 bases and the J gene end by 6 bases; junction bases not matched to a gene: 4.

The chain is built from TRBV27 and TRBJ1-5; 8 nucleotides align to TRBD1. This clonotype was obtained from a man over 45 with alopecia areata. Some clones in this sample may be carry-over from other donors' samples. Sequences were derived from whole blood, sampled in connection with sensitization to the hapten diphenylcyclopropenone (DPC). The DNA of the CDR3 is TGTGCCAGCAGTTTATCGTGGACAGGGTTTCAGCCCCAGCATTTT. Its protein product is CASSLSWTGFQPQHF.